This T cell receptor beta chain was profiled in a study of a mutant IDH1 vaccine in newly diagnosed glioma. At the level of the study: Sex among treated patients split about 62% male, around 40% female; mean age was around 40 years.

Sequencing was performed with immunoSEQ multiplex PCR; in TCRdb, only in-frame clones are kept and a portion is missing. The table lists more than 55,000 clones, about 80% of them singletons. Notes on the study in general: Vaccination elicited immune responses in approximately 92% of patients.

Germline assignment: CDR1 KGHSH and CDR2 LQKENI. V was clipped by 3 bases and J by 1 base; unmatched bases: 5. The CDR3 is 15 residues long. With regard to this clone: Its antigen is currently unknown.

Time point of the sample: week 5, during vaccination. A 20-mer mutant IDH1 peptide at 300 ug was injected subcutaneously with topical imiquimod. Sample: PBMCs, taken from a glioma patient whose treatment included an IDH1 peptide vaccine. This chain uses TRBV18 with TRBJ1-2; 7 nucleotides match TRBD1. The clonotype was recovered from a woman aged 18-29 years with glioma. Some clones in this sample may be carry-over from other donors' samples. The CDR3 here is CASSPDRVLNYGYTF. For the CDR3, the DNA is TGTGCCAGCTCACCCGACAGGGTCCTTAACTATGGCTACACCTTC.